This T cell receptor (beta chain) was observed in a study of cytomegalovirus exposure and HLA in healthy donors. The study ran its PCR with 60 Vbeta and 13 Jbeta primers. Produced via immunoSEQ multiplex PCR; TCRdb's table is partial and in-frame only. The profile shows over 150,000 clones, over 70% of them singletons. V was trimmed by 4 bases and J by 1 base, leaving 13 bases between them. The CDR3 covers 15 residues. The germline V gene encodes CDR1 MNHEY and CDR2 SMNVEV (reference sequence). The receptor's source is a man aged 18-30 years in good health and CMV-seropositive. J is TRBJ2-5 and V is TRBV27; D gene unclear. Sequencing was done on a sample of PBMCs. The CDR3 sequence is CASSWAATRQETQYF. The CDR3 coding sequence is TGTGCCAGCAGTTGGGCAGCTACCCGCCAAGAGACCCAGTACTTC.